These 20 T cell receptor beta chains share one sample of origin, sequenced in a study of blood T cell repertoires in COVID-19. Using immunoSEQ multiplex PCR, the repertoire was profiled, and TCRdb retains in-frame clones only, with some absent. The table lists over 200,000 clones, 70% to 90% of them singletons. The specimen sequenced was PBMCs or T cells enriched from blood (not recorded which). These receptors originate from a man between 25 and 39 years old who had recovered from COVID-19.

This chain joins TRBV27 and TRBJ2-3, with 11 bases identical to TRBD1. The J segment lost 14 bases and the V segment lost 4 bases, leaving 8 bases of the junction unmatched. Germline CDR1 reads MNHEY; CDR2 reads SMNVEV (reference sequence). There are 13 residues in the CDR3. The CDR3 is CASSSLGQGAWYF. The CDR3 DNA sequence: TGTGCCAGCAGTTCCCTCGGACAGGGGGCCTGGTATTTT.

The V gene is TRBV7-9, the J gene TRBJ2-1; TRBD2 is a possible D gene (7 bases). Trimming removed 5 bases from V and 0 bases from J, with 14 bases in between. The CDR3 totals 16 residues. Per germline, CDR1 SEHNR and CDR2 FQNEAQ (reference sequence). The CDR3 spells CASSPVGGASYNEQFF. The CDR3 coding sequence is TGTGCCAGCAGCCCCGTGGGGGGGGCCTCCTACAATGAGCAGTTCTTC.

Of note for this clone: Other DNA sequences of this sample code for an identical CDR3. This chain links TRBV12-3 or TRBV12-4 with TRBJ2-7; D is perhaps TRBD1 (6 bases). Trimming pared 5 bases from V and 4 bases from J, leaving 9 bases between. The CDR3 sequence is 12 residues long. The CDR3 sequence is CASSRQGYEQYF. Written as DNA, the CDR3 is TGTGCCAGCAGTCGCCAGGGGTACGAGCAGTACTTC.

The chain uses TRBV19 and TRBJ1-1, with 8 bases lining up with TRBD1. The junction had 4 bases not matched to a gene; V was cut back by 5 bases and J by 2 bases. Per the germline V gene, CDR1 is LNHDA and CDR2 is SQIVND (reference sequence). The CDR3 spans 14 residues. The CDR3, as DNA: TGTGCCAGTAGTCCAGGGGGCTTTAACACTGAAGCTTTCTTT. It specifies CASSPGGFNTEAFF.

The sample holds one count of this clone. The chain has TRBV19 and TRBJ1-1, with 9 bases identical to TRBD1. There are 15 residues in the CDR3. With 10 bases clipped from V and 6 bases from J, the junction kept 15 bases outside the gene matches. Germline V gives CDR1 LNHDA, CDR2 SQIVND (reference sequence). CDR3 nucleotides: TGTGCCACTAAACCGGGACAGGGAGTTTACGCTGAAGCTTTCTTT. Amino acid sequence: CATKPGQGVYAEAFF.

The J gene is TRBJ2-3, the V gene TRBV24-1; 11 nucleotides align to TRBD1. The CDR3 totals 16 residues. Trimming at V came to 2 bases and at J to 5 bases, leaving 5 bases not matched to a gene. Germline values: CDR1 KGHDR, CDR2 SFDVKD. CDR3 in amino acids: CATSDSGQGARDTQYF. CDR3 DNA: TGTGCCACCAGTGATTCAGGACAGGGGGCAAGAGATACGCAGTATTTT.

V and J are TRBV28 and TRBJ1-5; a possible D gene is TRBD1 (5 bases). The ends were cut back, 5 bases at V and 10 bases at J, with 12 bases in the middle. The CDR3 is made up of 12 amino acids. Germline V gene sequence: CDR1 MDHEN, CDR2 SYDVKM. CDR3 bases: TGTGCCAGCAGTACGGACACCCGACCCCAGCATTTT. This sequence encodes CASSTDTRPQHF.

CDR3 coding DNA: TGTGCCAGCCTAGAACTACGGCTGGAAGCTTTCTTT. It translates to CASLELRLEAFF. This chain connects TRBV2 to TRBJ1-1; no clear D. The CDR3 has 12 amino acids. Per the germline V gene, CDR1 is SNHLY and CDR2 is FYNNEI. V was shortened by 8 bases and J by 8 bases, with 15 bases between the two germline ends.

The rearrangement joins TRBV10-3 to TRBJ1-1, with a possible D match to TRBD1 (6 bases). The germline V gene has CDR1 ENHRY and CDR2 SYGVKD. CDR3 length equals 15 residues. Trimming pared 2 bases from V and 8 bases from J, leaving 18 bases between. CDR3 in amino acids: CAISERVGQGKEAFF. For the CDR3, the DNA is TGTGCCATCAGTGAGAGAGTCGGGCAGGGGAAAGAAGCTTTCTTT.

In this sample, this clone turned up once. The rearrangement links TRBV28 to TRBJ2-5; the match to TRBD1 covers 9 bases. With 3 bases clipped from V and 4 bases from J, the junction kept 9 bases outside the gene matches. This CDR3 region has 16 residues. Germline lookup yields CDR1 MDHEN and CDR2 SYDVKM. CDR3 bases: TGTGCCAGCAGTTTTTTTCCGGACAGGGGTCGAGAGACCCAGTACTTC. Its translation is CASSFFPDRGRETQYF.

V and J are TRBV7-6 and TRBJ2-1; 8 bases line up with TRBD1. The V gene's germline CDR1 is SGHVS and CDR2 FNYEAQ. This CDR3 comprises 16 residues. V was pared by 4 bases and J by 1 base, with 6 bases of the junction left unmatched. In DNA, the CDR3 is TGTGCCAGCAGCTGGTCAGGGGGCTCGTCCTACAATGAGCAGTTCTTC. Translated: CASSWSGGSSYNEQFF.

This chain links TRBV11-2 with TRBJ2-7; D gene unclear. Germline loops: CDR1 SGHAT, CDR2 FQNNGV. V lost 1 base, J lost 8 bases, and 6 bases lay in between. The CDR3 is 11 amino acids. The chain's CDR3 is CASSLGGQQYF. CDR3 nucleotide sequence: TGTGCCAGCAGCTTAGGCGGCCAGCAGTACTTC.

The chain has TRBV18 and TRBJ2-1; no firm D call. CDR3 length: 13 amino acids. CDR1 KGHSH and CDR2 LQKENI come from the germline V gene. Trimming left V 2 bases short and J 10 bases short, with 12 bases between. The CDR3 spells CASSPSQPEEQFF. In DNA form, the CDR3 reads TGTGCCAGCTCACCATCACAGCCAGAAGAGCAGTTCTTC.

The chain combines TRBV5-8 with TRBJ1-1; D uncertain. The germline V gene has CDR1 SGHTS and CDR2 YDEGEE. This CDR3 has 16 amino acids. V was clipped by 4 bases and J by 3 bases, with 19 bases between them. CDR3 loop: CASSPTGSGLDTEAFF. The DNA for the CDR3 is TGTGCCAGCAGCCCCACCGGGTCCGGGTTGGACACTGAAGCTTTCTTT. Drawing the rest from reference TRBV5-8 and TRBJ1-1, the complete variable domain is EAGVTQSPTHLIKTRGQQATLRCSPISGHTSVYWYQQALGLGLQFLLWYDEGEERNRGNFPPRFSGRQFPNYSSELNVNALELEDSALYLCASSPTGSGLDTEAFFGQGTRLTVV.

V is TRBV7-9 and J is TRBJ1-3; 9 nucleotides agree with TRBD1. Germline V CDR1 and CDR2: SEHNR, FQNEAQ (reference sequence). This CDR3 contains 15 residues. The V segment lost 4 bases and the J segment 7 bases; nucleotides outside the gene matches: 8. CDR3 in DNA: TGTGCCAGCAGCTCGTACCGGGACAGGGTTAACACCATATATTTT. Amino acids: CASSSYRDRVNTIYF.

The genes are TRBV27 and TRBJ2-7; TRBD1 matches 11 bases. Germline lookup yields CDR1 MNHEY and CDR2 SMNVEV (reference sequence). J lost 0 bases, V lost 5 bases, and 6 bases had no gene match. This CDR3 has 16 residues. The CDR3 loop is CASSTTGTGGSYEQYF. DNA for the CDR3: TGTGCCAGCAGTACAACCGGGACAGGGGGCTCCTACGAGCAGTACTTC.

This chain links TRBV24-1 with TRBJ1-1, with 9 bases aligning to TRBD1. CDR1 and CDR2 from the germline V gene are KGHDR and SFDVKD. The junction had 8 bases not matched to a gene; V was cut back by 3 bases and J by 7 bases. The CDR3 runs to 15 residues. CDR3 nucleotides: TGTGCCACCAGTGATACAGGGGGCGCCGCCAATGAAGCTTTCTTT. Translation gives CATSDTGGAANEAFF.

The chain recombines TRBV7-2 with TRBJ2-1; 11 nucleotides agree with TRBD2. The CDR3 covers 16 residues. V lost 4 bases and J lost 9; bases outside the gene matches: 11. Germline V gives CDR1 SGHTA, CDR2 FQGNSA. The CDR3, as DNA: TGTGCCAGCAGCTCGCTACTAGCGGGGGATTCTGTTGAGCAGTTCTTC. It codes for CASSSLLAGDSVEQFF.

This chain connects TRBV14 to TRBJ2-1; TRBD1 is a possible D gene (6 bases). Germline V gives CDR1 SGHDN, CDR2 FVKESK. The CDR3 runs 13 residues. Trimming cost V 4 bases and J 9 bases, with 13 bases left between them. CDR3 residues: CASSPQGIGEQFF. The CDR3 DNA sequence: TGTGCCAGCAGCCCCCAGGGGATCGGTGAGCAGTTCTTC.

The rearrangement links TRBV7-3 to TRBJ2-3, with TRBD2 matching 9 bases. Losses at the gene ends were 5 bases for V and 6 bases for J; bases not matched to a gene: 12. From germline, CDR1 is SGHTA and CDR2 FQGTGA. The CDR3 spans 16 residues. The DNA of the CDR3 is TGTGCCAGCAGCCCCCAGCCTCCCAGCGGGGGGGATACGCAGTATTTT. The encoded protein is CASSPQPPSGGDTQYF.